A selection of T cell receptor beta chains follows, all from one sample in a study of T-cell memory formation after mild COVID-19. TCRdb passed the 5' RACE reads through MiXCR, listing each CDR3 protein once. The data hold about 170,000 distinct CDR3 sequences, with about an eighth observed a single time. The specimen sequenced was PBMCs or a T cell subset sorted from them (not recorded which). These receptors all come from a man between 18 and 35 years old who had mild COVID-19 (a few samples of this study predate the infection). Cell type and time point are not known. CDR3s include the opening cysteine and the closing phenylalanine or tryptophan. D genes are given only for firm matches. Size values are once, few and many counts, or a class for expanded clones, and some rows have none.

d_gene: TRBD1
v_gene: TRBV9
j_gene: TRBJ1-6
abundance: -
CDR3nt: TGTGCCAGCAACGGACAGGACACCTATAATTCACCCCTCCACTTT
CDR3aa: CASNGQDTYNSPLHF

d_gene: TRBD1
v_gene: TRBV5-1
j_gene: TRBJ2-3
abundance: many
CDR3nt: TGCGCCAGCAGTGAAGTGGACAGGGCTTTCACAGATACGCAGTATTTT
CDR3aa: CASSEVDRAFTDTQYF

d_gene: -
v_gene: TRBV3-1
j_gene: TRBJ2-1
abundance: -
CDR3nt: TGTGCCAGCAGCCAAGGCAGGCACAATGAGCAGTTCTTC
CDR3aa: CASSQGRHNEQFF

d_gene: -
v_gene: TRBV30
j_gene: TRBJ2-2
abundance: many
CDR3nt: TGTGCCTGGAGTGTAGTAAGCACCGGGGAGCTGTTTTTT
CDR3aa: CAWSVVSTGELFF

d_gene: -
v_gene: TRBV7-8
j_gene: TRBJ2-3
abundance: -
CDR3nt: TGTGCCAGCAGCTTAGCAGGGGGGGCTCGGACAGATACGCAGTATTTT
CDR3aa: CASSLAGGARTDTQYF

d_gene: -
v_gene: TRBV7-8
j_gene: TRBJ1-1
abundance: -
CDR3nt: TGTGCCAGCAGCGAACAGGGAAGTGGATTCACTGAAGCTTTCTTT
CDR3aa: CASSEQGSGFTEAFF

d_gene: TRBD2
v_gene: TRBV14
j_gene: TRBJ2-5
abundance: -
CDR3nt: TGTGCCAGCAGCCATAATGCCGGGAGGGGGACCCAGTACTTC
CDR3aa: CASSHNAGRGTQYF

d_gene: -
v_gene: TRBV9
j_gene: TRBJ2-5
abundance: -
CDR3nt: TGTGCCAGCAGCGTAAGGCTCGGGGGGCCGGGAGAGACCCAGTACTTC
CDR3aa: CASSVRLGGPGETQYF

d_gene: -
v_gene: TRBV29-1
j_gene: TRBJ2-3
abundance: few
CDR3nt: TGCAGCGTTGAGGGGGGAGCAGATACGCAGTATTTT
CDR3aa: CSVEGGADTQYF

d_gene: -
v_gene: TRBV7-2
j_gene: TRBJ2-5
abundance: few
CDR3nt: TGTGCCAGCAGCTCGAGCCCGGGACCCAACCAAGAGACCCAGTACTTC
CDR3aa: CASSSSPGPNQETQYF

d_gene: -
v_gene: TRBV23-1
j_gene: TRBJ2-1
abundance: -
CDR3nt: TGCGGAACAATGGGCTGGAAATACAATGAGCAGTTCTTC
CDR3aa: CGTMGWKYNEQFF

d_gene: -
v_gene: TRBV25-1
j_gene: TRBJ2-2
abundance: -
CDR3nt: TGTGCCAGCAGTGACCCCGGACCGAACACCGGGGAGCTGTTTTTT
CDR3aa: CASSDPGPNTGELFF

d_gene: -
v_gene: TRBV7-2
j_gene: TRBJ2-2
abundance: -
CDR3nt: TGTGCCAGCAGCCGCGTCGGGGGAAGCACCGGGGAGCTGTTTTTT
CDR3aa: CASSRVGGSTGELFF

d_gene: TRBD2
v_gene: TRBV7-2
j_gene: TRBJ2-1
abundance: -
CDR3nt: TGTGCCAGCAGCTTATTTGCGGGGGTCGGTAATGAGCAGTTCTTC
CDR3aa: CASSLFAGVGNEQFF

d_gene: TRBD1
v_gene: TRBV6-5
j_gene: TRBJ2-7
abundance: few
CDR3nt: TGTGCCAGCAGGAGACAGGGTCTAAGCGAGCAGTACTTC
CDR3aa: CASRRQGLSEQYF

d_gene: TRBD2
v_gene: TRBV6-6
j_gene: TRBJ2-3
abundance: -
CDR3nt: TGTGCCAGCAGAGAGCGGGGGGGCACAGATACGCAGTATTTT
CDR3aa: CASRERGGTDTQYF

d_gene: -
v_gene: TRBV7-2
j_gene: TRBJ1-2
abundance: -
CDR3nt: TGTGCCAGCAGCTACTACCTGACTGCGAACTATGGCTACACCTTC
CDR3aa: CASSYYLTANYGYTF

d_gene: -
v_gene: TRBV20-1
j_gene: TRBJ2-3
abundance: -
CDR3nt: TGCAGTGCACCGATTTATCGGGGCACAGATACGCAGTATTTT
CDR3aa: CSAPIYRGTDTQYF

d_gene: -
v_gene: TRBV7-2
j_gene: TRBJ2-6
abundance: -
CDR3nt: TGTGCCAGCAGCCCGAGGGGGGGTCGCACTGGGGCCAACGTCCTGACTTTC
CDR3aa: CASSPRGGRTGANVLTF

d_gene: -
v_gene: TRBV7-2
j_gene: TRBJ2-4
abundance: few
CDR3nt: TGTGCCAGCAGCTCGAGGTACAGGGGGGGAGTCAACATTCAGTACTTC
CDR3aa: CASSSRYRGGVNIQYF

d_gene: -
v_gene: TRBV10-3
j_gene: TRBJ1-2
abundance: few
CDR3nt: TGTGCCATCAGTGAGGGTAGGGGGGCACTCAATGGCTACACCTTC
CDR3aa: CAISEGRGALNGYTF

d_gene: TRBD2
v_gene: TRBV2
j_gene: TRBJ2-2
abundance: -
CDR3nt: TGTGCCAGCAGTGGCCTAGCGGGGCATCTCGGGGAGCTGTTTTTT
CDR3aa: CASSGLAGHLGELFF